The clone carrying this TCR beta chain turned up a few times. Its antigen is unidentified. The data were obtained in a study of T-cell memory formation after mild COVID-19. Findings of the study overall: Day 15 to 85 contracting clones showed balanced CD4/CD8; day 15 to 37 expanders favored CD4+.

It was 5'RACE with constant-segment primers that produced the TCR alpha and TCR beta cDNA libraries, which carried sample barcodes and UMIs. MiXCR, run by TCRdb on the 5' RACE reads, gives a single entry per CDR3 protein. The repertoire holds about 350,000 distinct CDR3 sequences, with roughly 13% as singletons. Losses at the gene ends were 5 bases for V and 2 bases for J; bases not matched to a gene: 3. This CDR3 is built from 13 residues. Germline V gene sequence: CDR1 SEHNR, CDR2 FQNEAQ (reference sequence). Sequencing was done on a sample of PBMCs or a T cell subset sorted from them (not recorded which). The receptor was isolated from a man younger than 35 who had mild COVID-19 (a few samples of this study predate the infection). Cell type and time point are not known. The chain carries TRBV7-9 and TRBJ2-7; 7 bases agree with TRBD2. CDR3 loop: CASSSGTPYEQYF. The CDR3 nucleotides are TGTGCCAGCAGCAGCGGGACCCCCTACGAGCAGTACTTC.